The rows below give T cell receptor beta chains drawn from one sample of a study of siplizumab effects on memory and regulatory T cells. Sequencing used immunoSEQ multiplex PCR; TCRdb keeps in-frame clones, though not all of them. This sample has 55,000 to 80,000 clones, with 79% found just once. The source material was memory CD4+ T cells sorted from blood. The receptors stem from a human donor in good health. Each CDR3 is given with its conserved first and last residue. Fields, in order: V gene, D gene, J gene, clone size, CDR3 DNA, CDR3 protein. The D gene is left open where the match is weak. Part of the rows lack a size; the others show once, few, many or a class for expanded clones.

TRBV9	TRBD1	TRBJ2-5	-	TGTGCCAGCAGCGTAGCTGGGACAGCTCTGGAGACCCAGTACTTC	CASSVAGTALETQYF
TRBV7-2	-	TRBJ2-5	-	TGTGCCAGCAGCTTTCAAGAGACCCAGTACTTC	CASSFQETQYF
TRBV4-2	-	TRBJ2-2	-	TGTGCCAGCAGCCAAGATCCCCCCCTCGGGGAGCTGTTTTTT	CASSQDPPLGELFF
TRBV7-2	-	TRBJ2-1	-	TGTGCCAGCAGCTTAAGGGGAAACAATGAGCAGTTCTTC	CASSLRGNNEQFF
TRBV5-1	TRBD1	TRBJ1-1	-	TGCGCCAGCAGCTCACCACCAGGGGGATCACTCATGAACACTGAAGCTTTCTTT	CASSSPPGGSLMNTEAFF
TRBV6-5	TRBD1	TRBJ1-5	-	TGTGCCAGCAGTCTAGGGGGCCCGAATCAGCCCCAGCATTTT	CASSLGGPNQPQHF
TRBV30	-	TRBJ1-2	-	TGTGCCTGGAGTGTACTCAGCGACGGCTACACCTTC	CAWSVLSDGYTF
TRBV19	-	TRBJ1-5	-	TGTGCCACGGCACCGGGGAGCAATCAGCCCCAGCATTTT	CATAPGSNQPQHF
TRBV7-2	TRBD1	TRBJ2-7	-	TGTGCCAGCAGCCTTTCCGGGACAGGGGCCGAGCAGTACTTC	CASSLSGTGAEQYF
TRBV6-5	-	TRBJ1-2	-	TGTGCCAGCAGTTATCAGGGAGAGGATGGCTACACCTTC	CASSYQGEDGYTF
TRBV30	-	TRBJ1-5	-	TGTGCCTGGAGGGAAGGCTATAGCAATCAGCCCCAGCATTTT	CAWREGYSNQPQHF
TRBV4-1	-	TRBJ1-5	-	TGCGCCAGCAGCCAAGAGGCAACGGGGGATCAGCCCCAGCATTTT	CASSQEATGDQPQHF
TRBV29-1	TRBD1	TRBJ1-4	-	TGCAGCGCCCTAGCCCCGGGACAGGGAGGAGAAAAACTGTTTTTT	CSALAPGQGGEKLFF
TRBV6-1	-	TRBJ1-1	-	TGTGCCAGCAGTGTAGAGGCCACCACCACTGAAGCTTTCTTT	CASSVEATTTEAFF
TRBV5-6	-	TRBJ2-7	-	TGTGCCAGCAGCCCCGGACAGGGAGGGTACGAGCAGTACTTC	CASSPGQGGYEQYF
TRBV4-3	-	TRBJ2-7	-	TGCGCCAGCAGCCAAGGTTTTCAATACGAGCAGTACTTC	CASSQGFQYEQYF
TRBV9	TRBD1	TRBJ1-4	-	TGTGCCAGCAGCGATACGGCAGGGGGTAATGAAAAACTGTTTTTT	CASSDTAGGNEKLFF
TRBV11-2	-	TRBJ1-1	-	TGTGCCAGCAGCTTTAAAGGTTGGAGGGGGGGCCTGGTCCCCAATGAAGCTTTCTTT	CASSFKGWRGGLVPNEAFF
TRBV5-1	TRBD2	TRBJ2-5	-	TGCGCCAGCAGCTTAGCGGGGGGCCCCCTCGGAGGGGAGACCCAGTACTTC	CASSLAGGPLGGETQYF
TRBV5-1	-	TRBJ2-7	-	TGCGCCAGCAGCTCCCCGGGGCGGGACTACGAGCAGTACTTC	CASSSPGRDYEQYF
TRBV20-1	-	TRBJ1-2	-	TGCAGTGCTAGTGCAGGGGATGGCTACACCTTC	CSASAGDGYTF
TRBV5-6	-	TRBJ2-3	once	TGTGCCAGCAGTCGTATAGCTATCCTTAGCACAGATACGCAGTATTTT	CASSRIAILSTDTQYF
TRBV5-4	TRBD1	TRBJ2-3	-	TGTGCCAGCAGGACAGGGGGGAAGACAGATACGCAGTATTTT	CASRTGGKTDTQYF